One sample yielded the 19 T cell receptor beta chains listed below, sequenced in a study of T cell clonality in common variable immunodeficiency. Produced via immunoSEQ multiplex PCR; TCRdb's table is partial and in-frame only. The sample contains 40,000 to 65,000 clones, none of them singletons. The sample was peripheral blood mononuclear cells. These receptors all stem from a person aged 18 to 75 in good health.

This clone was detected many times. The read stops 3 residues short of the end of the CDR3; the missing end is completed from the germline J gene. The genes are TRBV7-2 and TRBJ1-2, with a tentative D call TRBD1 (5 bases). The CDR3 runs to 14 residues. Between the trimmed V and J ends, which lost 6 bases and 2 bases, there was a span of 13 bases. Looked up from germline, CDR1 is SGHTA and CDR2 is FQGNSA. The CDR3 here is CASRPPSGNYGYTF. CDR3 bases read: TGTGCCAGCAGACCTCCTTCAGGGAACTATGGC.

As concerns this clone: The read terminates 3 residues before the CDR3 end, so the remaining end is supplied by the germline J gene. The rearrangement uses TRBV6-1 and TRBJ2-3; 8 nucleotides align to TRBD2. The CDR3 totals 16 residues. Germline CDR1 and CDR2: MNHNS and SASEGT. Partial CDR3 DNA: TGTGCCAGCAGTGATGGGCGGGGGGTCCTGGGGGAGACG. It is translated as CASSDGRGVLGET. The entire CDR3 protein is CASSDGRGVLGETQYF.

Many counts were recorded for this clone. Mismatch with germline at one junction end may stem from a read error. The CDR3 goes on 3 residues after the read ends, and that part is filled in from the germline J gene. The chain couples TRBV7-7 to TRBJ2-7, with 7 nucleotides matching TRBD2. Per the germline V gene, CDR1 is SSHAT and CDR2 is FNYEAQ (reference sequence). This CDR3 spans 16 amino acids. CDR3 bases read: TGTGCTAGCAGCTTAGCCCATGGGGGGGACTCATACGAG. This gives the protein CASSLAHGGDSYE. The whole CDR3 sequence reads CASSLAHGGDSYEQYF.

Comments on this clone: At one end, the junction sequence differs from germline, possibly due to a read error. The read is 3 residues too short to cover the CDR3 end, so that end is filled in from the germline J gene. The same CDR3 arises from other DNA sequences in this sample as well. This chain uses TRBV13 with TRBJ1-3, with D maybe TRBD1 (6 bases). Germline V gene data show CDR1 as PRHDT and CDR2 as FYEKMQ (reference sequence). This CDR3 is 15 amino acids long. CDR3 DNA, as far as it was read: TGTGCCAGCAGCTACCGGACAGACTCTGGAAACACA. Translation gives CASSYRTDSGNT. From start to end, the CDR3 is CASSYRTDSGNTIYF.

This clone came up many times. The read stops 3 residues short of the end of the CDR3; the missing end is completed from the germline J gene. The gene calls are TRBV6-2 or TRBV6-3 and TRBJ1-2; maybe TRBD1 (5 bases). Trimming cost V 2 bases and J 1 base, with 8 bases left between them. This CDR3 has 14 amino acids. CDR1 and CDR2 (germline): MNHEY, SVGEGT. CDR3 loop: CASSYGTFNYGYTF. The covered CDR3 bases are TGTGCCAGCAGTTACGGGACTTTTAACTATGGC.

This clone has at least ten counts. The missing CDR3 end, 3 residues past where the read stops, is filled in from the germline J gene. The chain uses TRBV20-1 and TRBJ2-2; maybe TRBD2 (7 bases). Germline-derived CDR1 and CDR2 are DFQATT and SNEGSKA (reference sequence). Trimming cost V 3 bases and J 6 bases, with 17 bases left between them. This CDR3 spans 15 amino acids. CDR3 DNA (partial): TGCAGTGCTAGTAGGAGTTGGGGGGGCGCCGGGGAG. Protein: CSASRSWGGAGE. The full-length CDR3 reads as CSASRSWGGAGELFF.

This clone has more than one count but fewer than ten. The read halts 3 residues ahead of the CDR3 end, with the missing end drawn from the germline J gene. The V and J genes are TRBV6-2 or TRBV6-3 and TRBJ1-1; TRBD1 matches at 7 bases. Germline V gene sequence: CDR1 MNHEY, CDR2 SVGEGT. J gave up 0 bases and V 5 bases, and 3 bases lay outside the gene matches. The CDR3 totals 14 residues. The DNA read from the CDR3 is TGTGCCAGCAGTCTCACAGGGGTGAACACTGAA. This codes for CASSLTGVNTE. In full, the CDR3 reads CASSLTGVNTEAFF.

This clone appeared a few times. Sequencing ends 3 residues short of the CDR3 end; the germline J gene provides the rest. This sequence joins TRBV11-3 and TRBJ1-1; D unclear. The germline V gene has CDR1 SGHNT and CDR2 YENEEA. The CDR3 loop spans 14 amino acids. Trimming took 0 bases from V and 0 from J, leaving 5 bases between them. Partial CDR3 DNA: TGTGCCAGCAGCTTAGATACAGTGAACACTGAA. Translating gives CASSLDTVNTE. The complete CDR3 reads CASSLDTVNTEAFF.

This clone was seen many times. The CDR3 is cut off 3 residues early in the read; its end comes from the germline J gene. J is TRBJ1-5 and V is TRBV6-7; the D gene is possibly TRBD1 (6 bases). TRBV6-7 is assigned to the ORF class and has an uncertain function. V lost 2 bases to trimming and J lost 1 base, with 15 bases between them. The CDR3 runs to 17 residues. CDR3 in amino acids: CASSYHNRVGSNQPQHF. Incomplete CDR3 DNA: TGTGCCAGCAGTTACCACAACAGGGTTGGGAGCAATCAGCCC.

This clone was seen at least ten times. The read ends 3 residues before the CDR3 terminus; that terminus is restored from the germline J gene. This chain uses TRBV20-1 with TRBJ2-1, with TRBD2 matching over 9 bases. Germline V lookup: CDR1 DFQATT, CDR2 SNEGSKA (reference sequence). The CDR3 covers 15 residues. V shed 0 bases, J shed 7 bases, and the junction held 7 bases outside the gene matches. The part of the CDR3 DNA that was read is TGCAGTGCTAGAGATAGGCTAGCGGGATGGAATGAG. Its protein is CSARDRLAGWNE. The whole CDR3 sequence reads CSARDRLAGWNEQFF.

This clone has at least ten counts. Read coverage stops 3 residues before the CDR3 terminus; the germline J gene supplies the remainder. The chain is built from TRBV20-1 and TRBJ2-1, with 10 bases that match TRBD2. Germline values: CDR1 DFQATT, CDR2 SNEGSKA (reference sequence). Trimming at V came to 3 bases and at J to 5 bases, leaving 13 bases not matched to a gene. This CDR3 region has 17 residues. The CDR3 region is CSASFLAGASGDNEQFF. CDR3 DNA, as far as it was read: TGCAGTGCTAGTTTCCTAGCGGGAGCATCCGGAGACAATGAG.

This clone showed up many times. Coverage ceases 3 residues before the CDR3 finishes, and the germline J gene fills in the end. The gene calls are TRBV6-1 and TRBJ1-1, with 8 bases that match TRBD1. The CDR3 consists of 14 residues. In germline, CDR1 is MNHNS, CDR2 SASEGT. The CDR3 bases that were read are TGTGCCAGCAGTGACCCAGGGGGCTTCTCGGAA. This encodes CASSDPGGFSE. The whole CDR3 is CASSDPGGFSEAFF.

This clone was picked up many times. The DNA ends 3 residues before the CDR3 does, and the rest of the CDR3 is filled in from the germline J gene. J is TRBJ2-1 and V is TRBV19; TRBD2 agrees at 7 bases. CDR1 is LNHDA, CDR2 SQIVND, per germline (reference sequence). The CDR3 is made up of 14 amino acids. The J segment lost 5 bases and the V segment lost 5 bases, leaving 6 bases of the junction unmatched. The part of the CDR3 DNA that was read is TGTGCCAGTAGTCGGGACTACCAGAACAATGAG. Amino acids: CASSRDYQNNE. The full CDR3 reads CASSRDYQNNEQFF. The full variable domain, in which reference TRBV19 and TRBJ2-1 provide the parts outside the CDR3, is DGGITQSPKYLFRKEGQNVTLSCEQNLNHDAMYWYRQDPGQGLRLIYYSQIVNDFQKGDIAEGYSVSREKKESFPLTVTSAQKNPTAFYLCASSRDYQNNEQFFGPGTRLTVL.

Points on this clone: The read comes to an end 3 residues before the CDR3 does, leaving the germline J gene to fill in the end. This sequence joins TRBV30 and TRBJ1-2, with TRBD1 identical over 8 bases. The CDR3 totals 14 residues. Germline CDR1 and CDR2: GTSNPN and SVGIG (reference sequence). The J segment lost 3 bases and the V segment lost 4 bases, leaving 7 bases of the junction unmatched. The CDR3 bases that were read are TGTGCCTGGACCCCCCTGGGACAGGACTATGGC. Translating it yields CAWTPLGQDYG. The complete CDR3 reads CAWTPLGQDYGYTF.

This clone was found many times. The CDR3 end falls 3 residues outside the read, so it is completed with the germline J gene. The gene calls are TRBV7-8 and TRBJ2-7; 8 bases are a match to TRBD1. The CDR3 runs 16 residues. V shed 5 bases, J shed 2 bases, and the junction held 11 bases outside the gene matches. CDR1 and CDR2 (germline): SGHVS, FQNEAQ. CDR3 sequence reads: CASSRLTTGAPYEQYF. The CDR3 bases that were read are TGTGCCAGCAGCCGCCTTACGACAGGGGCCCCCTACGAG. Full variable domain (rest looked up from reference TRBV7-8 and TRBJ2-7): GAGVSQSPRYKVAKRGQDVALRCDPISGHVSLFWYQQALGQGPEFLTYFQNEAQLDKSGLPSDRFFAERPEGSVSTLKIQRTQQEDSAVYLCASSRLTTGAPYEQYFGPGTRLTVT.

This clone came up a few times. The DNA read from the CDR3 is TGCGCCAGCAGCTTGGGTTCTGGCACCTACGAG. Protein: CASSLGSGTYE. The full-length CDR3 reads as CASSLGSGTYEQYF. The rearrangement joins TRBV5-1 to TRBJ2-7; D unresolved. The CDR3 end lies 3 residues beyond the end of the read and is filled in from the germline J gene. Germline loops: CDR1 SGHRS, CDR2 YFSETQ. V lost 0 bases, J lost 2 bases, and 9 bases lay in between. This CDR3 is 14 amino acids long.

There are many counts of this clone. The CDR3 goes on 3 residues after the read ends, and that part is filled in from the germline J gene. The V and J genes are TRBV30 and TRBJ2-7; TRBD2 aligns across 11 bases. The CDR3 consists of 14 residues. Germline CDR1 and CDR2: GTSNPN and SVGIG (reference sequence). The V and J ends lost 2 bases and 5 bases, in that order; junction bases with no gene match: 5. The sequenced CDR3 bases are TGTGCCTGGAGTCCACTAGCGGGAGTCAACGAG. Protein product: CAWSPLAGVNE. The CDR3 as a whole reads CAWSPLAGVNEQYF.

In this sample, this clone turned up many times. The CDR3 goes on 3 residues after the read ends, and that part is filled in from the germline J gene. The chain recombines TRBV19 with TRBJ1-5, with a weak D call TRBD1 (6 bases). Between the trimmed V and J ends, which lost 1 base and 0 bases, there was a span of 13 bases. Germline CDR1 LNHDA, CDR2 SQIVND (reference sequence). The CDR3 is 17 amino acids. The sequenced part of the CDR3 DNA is TGTGCCAGTAGTATAGCCCGGGACATCAATAGCAATCAGCCC. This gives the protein CASSIARDINSNQP. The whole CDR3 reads CASSIARDINSNQPQHF.

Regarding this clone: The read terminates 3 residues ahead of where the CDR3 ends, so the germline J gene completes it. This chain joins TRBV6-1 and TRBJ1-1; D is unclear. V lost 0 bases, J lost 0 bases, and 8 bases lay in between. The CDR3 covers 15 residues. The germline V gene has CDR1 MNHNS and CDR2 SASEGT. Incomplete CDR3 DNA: TGTGCCAGCAGTGAAGCGAAACAGTTGAACACTGAA. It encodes CASSEAKQLNTE. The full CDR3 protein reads CASSEAKQLNTEAFF.